These T cell receptor beta chains were read from a single sample in a study of cytomegalovirus exposure and HLA in healthy donors. The protocol was immunoSEQ multiplex PCR, while the TCRdb copy is restricted to in-frame clones and leaves out a portion. The sample yields 140,000 to 150,000 clones, about 84% seen once. Sequencing used PBMCs. These receptors came from a woman younger than 30 in good health and CMV-seropositive. CDR3s include the opening cysteine and the closing phenylalanine or tryptophan. The order of the fields is J gene, V gene, clone size, D gene, CDR3 protein, CDR3 DNA. The D gene is left open where the match is weak. Clone size is stated in some rows and not others, as once, few, many or a class when expanded.

>TRBJ2-3|TRBV2|NA|TRBD2
CASSGTSPTDTQYF
TGTGCCAGCAGTGGGACTAGCCCCACAGATACGCAGTATTTT
>TRBJ2-1|TRBV28|NA|TRBD2
CASSMTSGGISYNEQFF
TGTGCCAGCAGTATGACTAGCGGGGGGATATCCTACAATGAGCAGTTCTTC
>TRBJ2-1|TRBV28|NA|TRBD2
CASSTPGAGMYNEQFF
TGTGCCAGCAGCACCCCCGGAGCGGGGATGTACAATGAGCAGTTCTTC
>TRBJ2-1|TRBV5-6|few|NA
CASSLTNEQFF
TGTGCCAGCAGCTTGACTAATGAGCAGTTCTTC
>TRBJ1-1|TRBV6-5|NA|NA
CASSYRTLRRNTEAFF
TGTGCCAGCAGTTACCGCACTCTGAGGAGAAACACTGAAGCTTTCTTT
>TRBJ2-7|TRBV15|once|NA
CATSRDQGIYEQYF
TGTGCCACCAGCAGAGATCAGGGTATCTACGAGCAGTACTTC
>TRBJ1-2|TRBV5-8|NA|TRBD1
CASSKGQGLKDYGYTF
TGTGCCAGCAGCAAGGGACAGGGATTGAAGGACTATGGCTACACCTTC
>TRBJ1-1|TRBV21-1|NA|NA
CASSTPGGTNRTEAFF
TGTGCCAGCAGCACGCCCGGGGGGACCAATCGCACTGAAGCTTTCTTT
>TRBJ1-1|TRBV6-5|NA|TRBD1
CASSPGQGEWTEAFF
TGTGCCAGCAGTCCTGGACAGGGGGAATGGACTGAAGCTTTCTTT
>TRBJ2-2|TRBV5-4|NA|NA
CASSFEGRTGELFF
TGTGCCAGCAGCTTTGAGGGGAGGACCGGGGAGCTGTTTTTT
>TRBJ2-7|TRBV5-1|NA|NA
CASSLSSGTYEQYF
TGCGCCAGCAGCTTGTCTAGTGGAACCTACGAGCAGTACTTC
>TRBJ1-2|TRBV6-5|few|NA
CASSESRGGGGYTF
TGTGCCAGCAGTGAGAGTAGGGGCGGGGGTGGCTACACCTTC
>TRBJ2-7|TRBV10-3|NA|TRBD1
CAISDSDRGRNNEQYF
TGTGCCATCAGTGATTCCGACAGGGGGCGCAACAACGAGCAGTACTTC
>TRBJ2-3|TRBV20-1|once|TRBD2
CSGGTTDTQYF
TGCAGCGGGGGGACCACAGATACGCAGTATTTT
>TRBJ2-5|TRBV6-1|NA|NA
CASSEAHQETQYF
TGTGCCAGCAGTGAAGCTCATCAAGAGACCCAGTACTTC
>TRBJ2-7|TRBV14|NA|NA
CASSQDLAGVYF
TGTGCCAGCAGTCAGGACCTAGCTGGGGTGTACTTC
>TRBJ2-7|TRBV30|NA|TRBD2
CAWSAGAGGPRTYEQYF
TGTGCCTGGAGTGCCGGAGCGGGGGGGCCTCGGACCTACGAGCAGTACTTC
>TRBJ2-5|TRBV14|NA|NA
CASSQYQGIKETQYF
TGTGCCAGCAGCCAATATCAGGGAATAAAAGAGACCCAGTACTTC
>TRBJ1-2|TRBV14|few|TRBD1
CASSQDHGTGAYGYTF
TGTGCCAGCAGCCAAGATCATGGGACAGGTGCCTATGGCTACACCTTC
>TRBJ1-2|TRBV9|NA|NA
CASSVAGGGFDGYTF
TGTGCCAGCAGCGTAGCTGGAGGAGGGTTTGATGGCTACACCTTC
>TRBJ2-2|TRBV4-1|NA|TRBD1
CASSQADRVGELFF
TGCGCCAGCAGCCAAGCGGACAGGGTCGGGGAGCTGTTTTTT
>TRBJ2-7|TRBV5-4|NA|NA
CASSPTSSYEQYF
TGTGCCAGCAGCCCTACTAGCTCCTACGAGCAGTACTTC
>TRBJ1-2|TRBV7-2|NA|NA
CASSPLRVALNYGYTF
TGTGCCAGCAGCCCCCTCCGAGTAGCTCTTAACTATGGCTACACCTTC
>TRBJ2-7|TRBV6-5|NA|TRBD2
CASSRRGGIAYEQYF
TGTGCCAGCAGTCGCCGCGGGGGGATCGCCTACGAGCAGTACTTC
>TRBJ1-3|TRBV11-2|few|TRBD1
CASCPGQGAGNTIYF
TGTGCCAGCTGTCCTGGACAGGGGGCTGGAAACACCATATATTTT
>TRBJ1-5|TRBV19|NA|NA
CASKIGTSDQPQHF
TGTGCCAGTAAAATCGGGACATCCGATCAGCCCCAGCATTTT
>TRBJ2-1|TRBV5-6|NA|TRBD1
CASSLTGQVYNEQFF
TGTGCCAGCAGCTTGACGGGACAGGTATACAATGAGCAGTTCTTC
>TRBJ1-1|TRBV5-1|NA|TRBD1
CASSLEQGAWLGTEAFF
TGCGCCAGCAGCTTGGAACAGGGGGCTTGGCTGGGTACTGAAGCTTTCTTT
>TRBJ2-2|TRBV7-9|NA|NA
CASSSYAAGSGELFF
TGTGCCAGCAGCTCGTACGCTGCAGGGTCCGGGGAGCTGTTTTTT
>TRBJ2-1|TRBV2|NA|TRBD2
CASAGGPMWNEQFF
TGTGCCAGCGCGGGGGGGCCAATGTGGAATGAGCAGTTCTTC
>TRBJ2-7|TRBV4-2|NA|TRBD2
CASSQGASAGVSYEQYF
TGTGCCAGCAGCCAAGGGGCGTCGGCGGGGGTCTCCTACGAGCAGTACTTC
>TRBJ1-2|TRBV27|NA|TRBD1
CASSPQTGTGKVCGYTF
TGTGCCAGCAGTCCCCAGACTGGGACAGGAAAAGTCTGTGGCTACACCTTC
>TRBJ1-5|TRBV18|NA|NA
CASSPQSGLLGDQPQHF
TGTGCCAGCTCACCGCAGTCGGGACTGCTCGGGGATCAGCCCCAGCATTTT
>TRBJ2-1|TRBV19|NA|NA
CASSIDRGNEQFF
TGTGCCAGTAGTATAGATCGGGGCAATGAGCAGTTCTTC
>TRBJ2-7|TRBV5-1|once|TRBD1
CASSLEAGGSSEQYF
TGCGCCAGCAGCTTGGAGGCAGGGGGTTCTAGCGAGCAGTACTTC
>TRBJ1-3|TRBV19|NA|NA
CASSGGYGGNTIYF
TGTGCTTCGTCGGGAGGGTATGGAGGAAACACCATATATTTT
>TRBJ2-7|TRBV2|once|TRBD1
CASIWDRGHNEQYF
TGTGCCAGCATCTGGGACAGGGGGCACAACGAGCAGTACTTC
>TRBJ1-2|TRBV6-6|once|NA
CASTATQGSGYTF
TGTGCCAGCACCGCCACACAGGGTTCCGGCTACACCTTC
>TRBJ1-2|TRBV7-9|NA|NA
CASSPPSEHYGYTF
TGTGCCAGCAGCCCGCCGAGTGAACACTATGGCTACACCTTC
>TRBJ1-5|TRBV25-1|NA|TRBD1
CASSEGTGVNQPQHF
TGTGCCAGCAGTGAGGGGACAGGGGTCAATCAGCCCCAGCATTTT
>TRBJ2-6|TRBV9|NA|NA
CASSVWGTTSNSGANVLTF
TGTGCCAGCAGCGTCTGGGGCACCACTTCGAACTCTGGGGCCAACGTCCTGACTTTC